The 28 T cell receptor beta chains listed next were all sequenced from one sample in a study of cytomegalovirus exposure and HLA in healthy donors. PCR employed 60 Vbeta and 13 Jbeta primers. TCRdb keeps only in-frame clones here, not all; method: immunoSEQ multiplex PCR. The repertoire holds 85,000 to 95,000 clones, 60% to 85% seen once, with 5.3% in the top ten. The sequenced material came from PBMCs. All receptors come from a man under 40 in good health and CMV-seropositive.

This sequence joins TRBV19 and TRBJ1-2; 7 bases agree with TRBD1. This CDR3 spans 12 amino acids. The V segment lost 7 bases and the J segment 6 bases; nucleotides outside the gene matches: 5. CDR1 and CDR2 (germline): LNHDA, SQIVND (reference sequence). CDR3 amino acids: CASIGGGDGYTF. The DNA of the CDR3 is TGTGCCAGTATCGGAGGGGGCGATGGCTACACCTTC.

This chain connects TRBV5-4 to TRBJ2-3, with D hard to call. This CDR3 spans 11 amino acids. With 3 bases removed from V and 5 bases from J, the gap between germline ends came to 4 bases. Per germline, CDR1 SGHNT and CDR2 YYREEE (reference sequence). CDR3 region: CASSSRDTQYF. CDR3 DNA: TGTGCCAGCAGCTCGAGAGATACGCAGTATTTT.

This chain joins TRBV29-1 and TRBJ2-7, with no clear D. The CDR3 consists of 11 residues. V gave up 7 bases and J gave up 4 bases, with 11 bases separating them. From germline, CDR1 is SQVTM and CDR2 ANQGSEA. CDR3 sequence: CSAGSSYEQYV. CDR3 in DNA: TGCAGCGCCGGGTCTTCATACGAGCAGTACGTC.

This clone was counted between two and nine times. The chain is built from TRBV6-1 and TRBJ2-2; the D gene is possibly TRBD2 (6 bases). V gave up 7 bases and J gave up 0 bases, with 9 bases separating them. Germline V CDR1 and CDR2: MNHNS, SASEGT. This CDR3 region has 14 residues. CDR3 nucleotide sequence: TGTGCCAGCAATGGGGGGTCGAACACCGGGGAGCTGTTTTTT. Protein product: CASNGGSNTGELFF.

The CDR3 nucleotides read TGCGCCAGCAGCCAAGATAAAGCTAGCTCGGGTAATGAGCAGTTCTTC. It specifies CASSQDKASSGNEQFF. The rearrangement uses TRBV4-1 and TRBJ2-1; tentative D call: TRBD2 (5 bases). The CDR3 extends over 16 amino acids. V was clipped by 0 bases and J by 7 bases, with 16 bases between them. Germline values: CDR1 MGHRA, CDR2 YSYEKL.

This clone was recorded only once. CDR3 region: CASSFDRGPSPLHF. The CDR3 nucleotides read TGTGCCAGCAGCTTCGACAGGGGCCCTTCACCCCTCCACTTT. The rearrangement links TRBV6-5 to TRBJ1-6; 8 nucleotides agree with TRBD1. The CDR3 consists of 14 residues. Germline-derived CDR1 and CDR2 are MNHEY and SVGAGI. The V and J ends lost 6 bases and 9 bases, in that order; junction bases with no gene match: 7.

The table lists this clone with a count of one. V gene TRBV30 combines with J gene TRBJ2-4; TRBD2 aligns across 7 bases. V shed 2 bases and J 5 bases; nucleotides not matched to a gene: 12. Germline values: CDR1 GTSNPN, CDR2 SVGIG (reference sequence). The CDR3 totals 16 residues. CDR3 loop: CAWSRRESWFENIQYF. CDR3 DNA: TGTGCCTGGAGTAGGCGGGAGAGTTGGTTCGAAAACATTCAGTACTTC.

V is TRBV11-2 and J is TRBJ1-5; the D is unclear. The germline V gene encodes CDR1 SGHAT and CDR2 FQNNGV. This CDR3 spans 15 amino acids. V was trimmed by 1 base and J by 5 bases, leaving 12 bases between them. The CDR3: CASSLGTEGHQPQHF. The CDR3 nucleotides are TGTGCCAGCAGCTTAGGTACGGAGGGTCATCAGCCCCAGCATTTT.

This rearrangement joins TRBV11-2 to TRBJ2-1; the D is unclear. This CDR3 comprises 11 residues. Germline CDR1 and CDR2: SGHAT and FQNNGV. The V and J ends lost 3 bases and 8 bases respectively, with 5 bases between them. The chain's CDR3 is CASSFSYEQFF. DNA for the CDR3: TGTGCCAGCAGCTTCTCCTATGAGCAGTTCTTC.

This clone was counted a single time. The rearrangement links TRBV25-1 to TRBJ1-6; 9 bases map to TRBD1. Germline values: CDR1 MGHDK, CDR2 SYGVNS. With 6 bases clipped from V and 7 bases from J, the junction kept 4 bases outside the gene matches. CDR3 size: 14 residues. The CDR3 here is CASSMTGGNSPLHF. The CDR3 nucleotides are TGTGCCAGCAGCATGACAGGGGGGAATTCACCCCTCCACTTT.

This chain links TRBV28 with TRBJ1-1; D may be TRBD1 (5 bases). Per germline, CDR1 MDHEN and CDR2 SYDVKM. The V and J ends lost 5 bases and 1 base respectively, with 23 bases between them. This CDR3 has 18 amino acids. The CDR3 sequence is CASSTLAGRVVANTEAFF. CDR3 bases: TGTGCCAGCAGTACTCTGGCCGGCAGGGTGGTAGCGAACACTGAAGCTTTCTTT.

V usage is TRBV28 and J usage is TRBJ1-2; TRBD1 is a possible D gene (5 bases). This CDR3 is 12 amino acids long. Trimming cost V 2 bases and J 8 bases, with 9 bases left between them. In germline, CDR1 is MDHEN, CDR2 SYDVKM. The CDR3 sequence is CASSLGHRGYTF. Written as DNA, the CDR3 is TGTGCCAGCAGTTTAGGCCACAGGGGCTACACCTTC.

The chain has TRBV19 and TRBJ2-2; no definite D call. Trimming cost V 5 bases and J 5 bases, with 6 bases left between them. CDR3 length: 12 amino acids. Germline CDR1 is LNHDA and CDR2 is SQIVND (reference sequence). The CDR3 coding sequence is TGTGCCAGTAGTCCTCGGACCGGGGAGCTGTTTTTT. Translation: CASSPRTGELFF.

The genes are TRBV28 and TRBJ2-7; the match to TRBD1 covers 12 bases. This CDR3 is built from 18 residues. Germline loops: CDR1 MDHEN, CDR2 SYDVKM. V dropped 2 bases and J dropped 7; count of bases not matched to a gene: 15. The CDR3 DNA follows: TGTGCCAGCAGTTTACCACCGGGACAGGGGGCGCTTTCGGGGGAGCAGTACTTC. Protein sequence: CASSLPPGQGALSGEQYF.

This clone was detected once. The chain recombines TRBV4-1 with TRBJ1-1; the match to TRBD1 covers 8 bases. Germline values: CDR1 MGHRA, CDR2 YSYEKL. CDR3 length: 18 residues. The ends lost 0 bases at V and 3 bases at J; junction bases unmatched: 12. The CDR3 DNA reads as TGCGCCAGCAGCCAAGAAGGAACAGGGGGTCCTCGGGACACTGAAGCTTTCTTT. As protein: CASSQEGTGGPRDTEAFF.

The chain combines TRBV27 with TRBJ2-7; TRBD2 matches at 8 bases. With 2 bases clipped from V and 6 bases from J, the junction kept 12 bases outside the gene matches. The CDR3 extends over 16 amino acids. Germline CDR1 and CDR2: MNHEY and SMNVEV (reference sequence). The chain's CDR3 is CASSLEGSGGTSEQYF. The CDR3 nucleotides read TGTGCCAGCAGTTTAGAAGGTTCGGGGGGGACTTCCGAGCAGTACTTC.

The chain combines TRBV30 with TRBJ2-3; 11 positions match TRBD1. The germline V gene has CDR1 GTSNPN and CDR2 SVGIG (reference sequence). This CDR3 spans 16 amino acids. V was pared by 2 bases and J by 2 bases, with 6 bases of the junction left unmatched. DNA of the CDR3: TGTGCCTGGAGTTTAAAGGGACAGGGGGTCACAGATACGCAGTATTTT. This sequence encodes CAWSLKGQGVTDTQYF.

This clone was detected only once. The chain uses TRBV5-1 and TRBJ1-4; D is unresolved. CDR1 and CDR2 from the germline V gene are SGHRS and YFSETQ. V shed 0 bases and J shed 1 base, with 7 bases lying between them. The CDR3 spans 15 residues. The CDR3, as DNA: TGCGCCAGCAGCTTGGGTGGAGGAACTAATGAAAAACTGTTTTTT. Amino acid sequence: CASSLGGGTNEKLFF.

The CDR3 nucleotides are TGCGCCAGCAGCCAGGCCTTTGGGCCGGGGAAAGCTTTCTTT. It specifies CASSQAFGPGKAFF. The chain has TRBV4-3 and TRBJ1-1; D call uncertain. CDR1 is LGHNA and CDR2 is YSLEER in the germline V gene. CDR3 length: 14 amino acids. Trimming left V 3 bases short and J 9 bases short, with 17 bases between.

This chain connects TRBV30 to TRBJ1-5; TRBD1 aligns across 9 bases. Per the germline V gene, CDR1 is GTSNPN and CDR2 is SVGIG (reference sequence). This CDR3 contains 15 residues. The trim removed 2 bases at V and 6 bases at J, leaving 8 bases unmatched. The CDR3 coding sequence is TGTGCCTGGAGTAGGGGACAGGGCCTCTCTCAGCCCCAGCATTTT. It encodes CAWSRGQGLSQPQHF.

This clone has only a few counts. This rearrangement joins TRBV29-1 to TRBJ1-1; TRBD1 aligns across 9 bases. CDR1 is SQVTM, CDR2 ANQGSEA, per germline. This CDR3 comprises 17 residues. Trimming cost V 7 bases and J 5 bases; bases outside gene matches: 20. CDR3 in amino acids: CSARAQPGTGNPTEAFF. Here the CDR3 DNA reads TGCAGCGCTCGGGCCCAACCCGGGACAGGGAATCCTACTGAAGCTTTCTTT.

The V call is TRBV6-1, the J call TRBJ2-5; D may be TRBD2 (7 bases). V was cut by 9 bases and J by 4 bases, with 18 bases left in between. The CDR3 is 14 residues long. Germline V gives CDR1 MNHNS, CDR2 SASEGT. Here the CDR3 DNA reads TGTGCCAGTCGAGGGGGGGGATCGGGAGAGACCCAGTACTTC. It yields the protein CASRGGGSGETQYF.

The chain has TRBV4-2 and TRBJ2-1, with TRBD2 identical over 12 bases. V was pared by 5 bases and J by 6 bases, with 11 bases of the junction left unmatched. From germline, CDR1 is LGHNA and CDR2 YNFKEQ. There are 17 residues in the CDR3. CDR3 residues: CASSSPASGGATNEQFF. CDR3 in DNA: TGTGCCAGCAGCTCCCCAGCTAGCGGGGGGGCAACCAATGAGCAGTTCTTC.

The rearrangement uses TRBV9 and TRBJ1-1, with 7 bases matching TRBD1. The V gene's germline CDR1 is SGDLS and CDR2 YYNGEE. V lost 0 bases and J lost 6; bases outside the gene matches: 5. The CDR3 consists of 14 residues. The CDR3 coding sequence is TGTGCCAGCAGCGTAGGGCAGGGGGGACCTGAAGCTTTCTTT. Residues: CASSVGQGGPEAFF.

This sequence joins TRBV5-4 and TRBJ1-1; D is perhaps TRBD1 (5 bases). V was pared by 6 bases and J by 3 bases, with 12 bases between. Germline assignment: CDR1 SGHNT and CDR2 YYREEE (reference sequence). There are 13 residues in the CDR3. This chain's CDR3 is CASNIWGDTEAFF. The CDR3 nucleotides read TGTGCCAGCAACATCTGGGGGGACACTGAAGCTTTCTTT.

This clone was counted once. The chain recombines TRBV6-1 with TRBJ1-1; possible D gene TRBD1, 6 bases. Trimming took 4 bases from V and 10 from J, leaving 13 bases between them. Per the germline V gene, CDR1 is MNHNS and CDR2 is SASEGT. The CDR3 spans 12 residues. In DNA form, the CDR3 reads TGTGCCAGCAGTGGCTTAACAGGGACAGCTTTCTTT. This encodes CASSGLTGTAFF.

The CDR3 DNA sequence: TGTGCCAGCAGTGAGGTGGACAGGATGAACACTGAAGCTTTCTTT. Translating gives CASSEVDRMNTEAFF. The chain links TRBV6-1 to TRBJ1-1, with TRBD1 matching 7 bases. This CDR3 comprises 15 residues. Germline V gene lookup returns CDR1 MNHNS and CDR2 SASEGT. V was pared by 3 bases and J by 0 bases, with 4 bases of the junction left unmatched.

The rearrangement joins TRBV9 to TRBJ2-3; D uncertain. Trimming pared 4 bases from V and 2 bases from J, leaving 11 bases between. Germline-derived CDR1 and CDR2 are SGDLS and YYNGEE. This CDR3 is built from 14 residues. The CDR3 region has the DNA TGTGCCAGCAGCTTTCAGTCGTCCACAGATACGCAGTATTTT. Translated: CASSFQSSTDTQYF.